Following are 16 T cell receptor beta chains from one sample sequenced in a study of T-cell memory formation after mild COVID-19. MiXCR was run by TCRdb on the 5' RACE reads, yielding one entry per CDR3 protein. This table has around 370,000 distinct CDR3 sequences, around 21% appearing once. The sample consisted of PBMCs or a T cell subset sorted from them (not recorded which). The receptor set was obtained from an adult woman who had mild COVID-19 (a few samples of this study predate the infection). Cell type and time point are not known.

The V gene is TRBV9, the J gene TRBJ2-7, with a tentative D call TRBD2 (6 bases). Germline CDR1 and CDR2: SGDLS and YYNGEE. Trimming left V 0 bases short and J 2 bases short, with 12 bases between. The CDR3 loop spans 15 amino acids. In nucleotides, the CDR3 is TGTGCCAGCAGCGTAGAGGCTAGCGCTACCTACGAGCAGTACTTC. Its protein is CASSVEASATYEQYF.

This clonotype was seen repeatedly, ten times or more. The genes are TRBV7-3 and TRBJ2-1; TRBD2 agrees at 8 bases. The CDR3 totals 16 residues. J was trimmed by 10 bases and V by 3 bases; bases with no gene match: 14. The germline V gene encodes CDR1 SGHTA and CDR2 FQGTGA. The CDR3 sequence: CASSFRGAGGDKEQFF. In DNA, the CDR3 is TGTGCCAGCAGCTTTAGAGGTGCGGGGGGAGATAAGGAGCAGTTCTTC.

V gene TRBV5-1 combines with J gene TRBJ2-5, with TRBD2 matching 9 bases. The ends lost 4 bases at V and 3 bases at J; junction bases unmatched: 4. The CDR3 is made up of 14 amino acids. The V gene's germline CDR1 is SGHRS and CDR2 YFSETQ. The DNA of the CDR3 is TGCGCCAGCAGCGATGCGGGGGGGGAAGAGACCCAGTACTTC. Translation gives CASSDAGGEETQYF.

This clonotype was seen more than once but under ten times. V gene TRBV5-1 combines with J gene TRBJ2-7; TRBD2 might be the D (6 bases). This CDR3 comprises 12 residues. Germline V gene sequence: CDR1 SGHRS, CDR2 YFSETQ. V lost 5 bases and J lost 4, with 10 bases in between. CDR3 sequence: CASREGAYEQYF. CDR3 nucleotide sequence: TGCGCCAGCAGGGAGGGCGCATACGAGCAGTACTTC.

The sample holds many counts of this clonotype. The chain uses TRBV7-6 and TRBJ2-1; 7 nucleotides agree with TRBD2. Trimming at V came to 5 bases and at J to 0 bases, leaving 4 bases not matched to a gene. CDR3 length: 15 amino acids. Germline assignment: CDR1 SGHVS and CDR2 FNYEAQ. The CDR3 region has the DNA TGTGCCAGCAGCAGGGGACTACTCTCCTACAATGAGCAGTTCTTC. Translation gives CASSRGLLSYNEQFF.

The genes are TRBV2 and TRBJ2-3; TRBD2 matches at 7 bases. The J segment lost 4 bases and the V segment lost 6 bases, leaving 4 bases of the junction unmatched. The germline CDR1 and CDR2 sequences are SNHLY and FYNNEI. The CDR3 has 13 amino acids. Here the CDR3 DNA reads TGTGCCAGCAGGGGGGACTATTCAGATACGCAGTATTTT. Its translation is CASRGDYSDTQYF.

This clonotype was observed at least ten times. DNA of the CDR3: TGTGCCAGCAGCCCACAGGGAGAGGGTGGCTACACCTTC. The encoded protein is CASSPQGEGGYTF. This chain connects TRBV7-9 to TRBJ1-2; TRBD1 might be the D (6 bases). V was pared by 5 bases and J by 7 bases, with 14 bases between. Looked up from germline, CDR1 is SEHNR and CDR2 is FQNEAQ (reference sequence). The CDR3 contains 13 residues. The full variable domain, in which reference TRBV7-9 and TRBJ1-2 provide the parts outside the CDR3, is DTGVSQNPRHKITKRGQNVTFRCDPISEHNRLYWYRQTLGQGPEFLTYFQNEAQLEKSRLLSDRFSAERPKGSFSTLEIQRTEQGDSAMYLCASSPQGEGGYTFGSGTRLTVV.

The chain joins TRBV7-2 to TRBJ2-7, with TRBD2 identical over 8 bases. Trimming removed 6 bases from V and 0 bases from J; junction bases left unmatched: 7. Germline assignment: CDR1 SGHTA and CDR2 FQGNSA. The CDR3 totals 15 residues. The CDR3 loop is CASRHSGKSSYEQYF. The CDR3 DNA reads as TGTGCCAGCAGACATAGCGGGAAGAGCTCCTACGAGCAGTACTTC.

This clonotype was counted only a few times. This chain uses TRBV4-3 with TRBJ1-1, with D possibly matching TRBD1 (6 bases). V dropped 0 bases and J dropped 3 bases, with 17 bases sitting between them. The CDR3 has 17 amino acids. Germline values: CDR1 LGHNA, CDR2 YSLEER. DNA of the CDR3: TGCGCCAGCAGCCAAGATAATAGGGGGAGTGTGGACACTGAAGCTTTCTTT. It specifies CASSQDNRGSVDTEAFF.

This clonotype came up a few times. The genes are TRBV7-3 and TRBJ2-2; 8 nucleotides match TRBD2. The ends lost 0 bases at V and 5 bases at J; junction bases unmatched: 5. The length of the CDR3 is 16 residues. Germline-derived CDR1 and CDR2 are SGHTA and FQGTGA. CDR3 DNA: TGTGCCAGCAGCTTAACCGGGACTAGGACAACCGGGGAGCTGTTTTTT. Translated: CASSLTGTRTTGELFF.

The V and J genes are TRBV5-6 and TRBJ2-3; D is unresolved. Germline loops: CDR1 SGHDT, CDR2 YYEEEE. This CDR3 comprises 14 residues. V shed 6 bases and J shed 1 base, with 12 bases lying between them. CDR3 coding DNA: TGTGCCAGCACCTTCGGGCGCGGCACAGATACGCAGTATTTT. Translating gives CASTFGRGTDTQYF. The full variable domain, rest sourced from reference TRBV5-6 and TRBJ2-3, is DAGVTQSPTHLIKTRGQQVTLRCSPKSGHDTVSWYQQALGQGPQFIFQYYEEEERQRGNFPDRFSGHQFPNYSSELNVNALLLGDSALYLCASTFGRGTDTQYFGPGTRLTVL.

The rearrangement links TRBV10-3 to TRBJ1-5, with D possibly being TRBD1 (6 bases). Germline CDR1 ENHRY, CDR2 SYGVKD. This CDR3 is built from 14 residues. The V end was cut by 6 bases, the J end by 1 base, with 10 bases between. CDR3 DNA sequence: TGTGCCATCAGGGGAGACAGGAGCAATCAGCCCCAGCATTTT. This encodes CAIRGDRSNQPQHF.

The chain recombines TRBV27 with TRBJ1-2; TRBD1 matches at 11 bases. V dropped 2 bases and J dropped 4; count of bases not matched to a gene: 9. Per the germline V gene, CDR1 is MNHEY and CDR2 is SMNVEV (reference sequence). The CDR3 extends over 17 amino acids. The chain's CDR3 is CASSLGGQGARSYGYTF. The CDR3 DNA sequence: TGTGCCAGCAGTTTAGGCGGACAGGGGGCTAGGAGCTATGGCTACACCTTC.

The chain recombines TRBV5-1 with TRBJ2-3, with D possibly TRBD1 on 5 matching bases. V was clipped by 4 bases and J by 0 bases, with 15 bases between them. The CDR3 contains 16 residues. CDR1 is SGHRS and CDR2 is YFSETQ in the germline V gene. Here the CDR3 DNA reads TGCGCCAGCAGCGCCGTGACAGCTCCTAGCACAGATACGCAGTATTTT. Residues: CASSAVTAPSTDTQYF.

This clonotype showed up many times. The V gene is TRBV5-4, the J gene TRBJ2-7, with a tentative D call TRBD1 (6 bases). CDR1 and CDR2 (germline): SGHNT, YYREEE (reference sequence). The CDR3 totals 15 residues. Deletions cut 0 bases from V and 5 bases from J, with 15 bases between. In nucleotides, the CDR3 is TGTGCCAGCAGCTTGGAGACAGGTTTCATCGACGAGCAGTACTTC. Translated, it gives CASSLETGFIDEQYF.

This clonotype was seen only once. The gene calls are TRBV5-5 and TRBJ2-5; a weak D match, TRBD2 (5 bases). The V gene's germline CDR1 is SGHKS and CDR2 YYEKEE (reference sequence). Trimming left V 1 base short and J 0 bases short, with 7 bases between. There are 14 residues in the CDR3. The CDR3 region has the DNA TGTGCCAGCAGCTTGTCTAGCAACCAAGAGACCCAGTACTTC. It translates to CASSLSSNQETQYF.